The 9 T cell receptor beta chains reported below all come from one sample, sequenced in a study of immune evolution from preneoplasia to lung adenocarcinoma. The data were produced by immunoSEQ multiplex PCR, yet TCRdb's version contains in-frame clones alone and is incomplete. The sample includes approximately 4,100 clones, under 80% of them seen just once. The sequenced material came from FFPE invasive lung adenocarcinoma tissue. The source is an older person with invasive lung adenocarcinoma. Some clones in this sample may be carry-over from other donors' samples.

V is TRBV5-6 and J is TRBJ2-2, with D tentatively TRBD1 (6 bases). Germline V gene sequence: CDR1 SGHDT, CDR2 YYEEEE. The CDR3 has 16 amino acids. V was trimmed by 2 bases and J by 6 bases, leaving 17 bases between them. The CDR3 loop is CASSLAGVVRSGELFF. CDR3 coding DNA: TGTGCCAGCAGCTTAGCAGGGGTCGTTCGTTCCGGGGAGCTGTTTTTT.

The chain has TRBV5-4 and TRBJ2-1, with TRBD2 matching 8 bases. Germline V CDR1 and CDR2: SGHNT, YYREEE (reference sequence). The V gene end was trimmed by 4 bases and the J gene end by 8 bases; junction bases not matched to a gene: 14. The CDR3 is 16 residues long. The CDR3 protein is CASSRFTSGRRDEQFF. CDR3 DNA sequence: TGTGCCAGCAGCCGGTTCACTAGCGGTCGGCGGGATGAGCAGTTCTTC.

As for this clone: Additional DNA sequences in this sample encode the identical CDR3. This chain joins TRBV4-1 and TRBJ2-3; 10 bases align to TRBD2. The length of the CDR3 is 18 residues. CDR1 MGHRA and CDR2 YSYEKL come from the germline V gene. V was pared by 1 base and J by 1 base, with 8 bases of the junction left unmatched. The CDR3 here is CASSQVPQLAGGTDTQYF. The CDR3 DNA reads TGCGCCAGCAGCCAAGTCCCTCAGCTAGCGGGGGGCACAGATACGCAGTATTTT.

The chain links TRBV4-1 to TRBJ1-1, with D perhaps matching TRBD1 (6 bases). Germline loops: CDR1 MGHRA, CDR2 YSYEKL. The V gene lost 2 bases and the J gene lost 5 bases, with 15 bases spanning the gap. This CDR3 region has 15 residues. CDR3 amino acids: CASSQPDRLSTEAFF. For the CDR3, the DNA is TGCGCCAGCAGCCAACCCGACAGGTTAAGTACTGAAGCTTTCTTT.

Concerning this clone: Other DNA sequences of this sample code for an identical CDR3. The chain couples TRBV6-1 to TRBJ2-7, with a possible D match to TRBD2 (5 bases). Trimming left V 2 bases short and J 7 bases short, with 9 bases between. The CDR3 has 12 amino acids. Germline V gene lookup returns CDR1 MNHNS and CDR2 SASEGT. The CDR3 is CASSESGYEQYF. As DNA, the CDR3 is TGTGCCAGCAGTGAATCGGGGTATGAGCAGTACTTC.

This chain joins TRBV9 and TRBJ2-7; no reliable D call. Germline V gives CDR1 SGDLS, CDR2 YYNGEE. The CDR3 has 14 residues. The V gene lost 2 bases and the J gene lost 3 bases, with 12 bases spanning the gap. This CDR3 reads CASSVGQFDYEQYF. CDR3 DNA sequence: TGTGCCAGCAGCGTTGGGCAGTTTGACTACGAGCAGTACTTC.

The chain couples TRBV4-1 to TRBJ2-4; 9 nucleotides align to TRBD2. The germline CDR1 and CDR2 sequences are MGHRA and YSYEKL. The CDR3 loop spans 18 amino acids. Unmatched junction bases numbered 14, after V lost 2 bases and J lost 6 bases. The DNA for the CDR3 is TGCGCCAGCAGCCAACCAAGCGGGGGGCCCCTAGGGAGAAACATTCAGTACTTC. Residues: CASSQPSGGPLGRNIQYF.

The chain combines TRBV6-1 with TRBJ2-5, with 11 bases aligning to TRBD1. The CDR3 has 12 residues. V was clipped by 9 bases and J by 6 bases; unmatched bases: 3. Germline CDR1 is MNHNS and CDR2 is SASEGT. As DNA, the CDR3 is TGTGCCAGTGGACAGGGGGCAAAGACCCAGTACTTC. Translated, it gives CASGQGAKTQYF.

This clone was recorded once. The junction departs from germline at one end; a sequencing error may be responsible. This sequence joins TRBV29-1 and TRBJ1-2; 8 bases map to TRBD1. The CDR3 sequence is 15 residues long. From germline, CDR1 is SQVTM and CDR2 ANQGSEA. CDR3 region: CSVASSARGRSGYTF. For the CDR3, the DNA is TGCAGCGTTGCGTCCTCCGCCAGGGGGCGTAGCGGCTACACCTTT.